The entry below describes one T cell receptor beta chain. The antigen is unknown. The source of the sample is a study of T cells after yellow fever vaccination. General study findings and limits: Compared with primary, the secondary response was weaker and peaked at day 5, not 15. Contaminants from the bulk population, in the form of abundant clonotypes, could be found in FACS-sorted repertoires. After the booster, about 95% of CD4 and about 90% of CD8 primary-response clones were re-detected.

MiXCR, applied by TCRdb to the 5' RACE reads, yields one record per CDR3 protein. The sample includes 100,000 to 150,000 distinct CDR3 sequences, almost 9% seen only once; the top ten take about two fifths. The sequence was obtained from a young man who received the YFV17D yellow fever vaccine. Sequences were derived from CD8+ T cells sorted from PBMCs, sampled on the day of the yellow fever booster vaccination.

DNA for the CDR3: TGTGCCACCCTCCCCCTAGCGGGGGGGCGAGCGGAGACCCAGTACTTC. Translation gives CATLPLAGGRAETQYF. The chain combines TRBV6-5 with TRBJ2-5; 12 nucleotides match TRBD2. The CDR3 is made up of 16 amino acids. The ends lost 10 bases at V and 5 bases at J; junction bases unmatched: 14. CDR1 is MNHEY, CDR2 SVGAGI, per germline.